This entry lists 8 T cell receptor beta chains sequenced from one sample in a study of cytomegalovirus exposure and HLA in healthy donors. The repertoire was sequenced with immunoSEQ multiplex PCR; TCRdb's copy has only in-frame clones and lacks some. The table shows around 140,000 clones, with approximately 90% occurring only once. The sequenced sample consisted of PBMCs. These receptors all come from a man between 18 and 29 years old in good health and CMV-seropositive.

The chain carries TRBV2 and TRBJ1-2; D is undetermined. The CDR3 covers 14 residues. Deletions cut 5 bases from V and 7 bases from J, with 17 bases between. Germline V CDR1 and CDR2: SNHLY, FYNNEI. The CDR3: CASSSPPGEPGYTF. The CDR3, as DNA: TGTGCCAGCAGTTCCCCCCCCGGGGAGCCTGGCTACACCTTC.

This rearrangement joins TRBV4-2 to TRBJ1-1; TRBD1 matches 7 bases. The V gene end was trimmed by 1 base and the J gene end by 7 bases; junction bases not matched to a gene: 15. CDR1 and CDR2 from the germline V gene are LGHNA and YNFKEQ. The CDR3 covers 17 residues. CDR3 loop: CASSQVGSGTRDSEAFF. CDR3 DNA sequence: TGTGCCAGCAGCCAAGTAGGGTCCGGGACAAGGGACAGTGAAGCTTTCTTT.

The chain has TRBV6-1 and TRBJ1-4; D gene unclear. This CDR3 spans 15 amino acids. Deletions cut 6 bases from V and 4 bases from J, with 15 bases between. The germline V gene has CDR1 MNHNS and CDR2 SASEGT. CDR3 sequence (DNA): TGTGCCAGCAGGAGGGCTCAAATCCATAATGAAAAACTGTTTTTT. Translated: CASRRAQIHNEKLFF.

This clone was counted a single time. CDR3 nucleotide sequence: TGCGCCAGCAGCCAAGTTTTTTCGGGACAAGGAAGTAGTGCGTACTTC. Encoded protein: CASSQVFSGQGSSAYF. V usage is TRBV4-1 and J usage is TRBJ2-7; D is possibly TRBD1 (6 bases). The CDR3 covers 16 residues. CDR1 and CDR2 from the germline V gene are MGHRA and YSYEKL. The germline V and J ends were trimmed by 1 base and 12 bases, with 25 bases remaining between them.

V usage is TRBV14 and J usage is TRBJ2-4; 7 nucleotides agree with TRBD1. The CDR3 runs to 17 residues. V lost 0 bases, J lost 0 bases, and 5 bases stayed unmatched. Germline CDR1 and CDR2: SGHDN and FVKESK. Here the CDR3 reads CASSQESRGRAKNIQYF. The CDR3 DNA reads TGTGCCAGCAGCCAAGAATCCAGGGGGAGAGCCAAAAACATTCAGTACTTC.

The V and J genes are TRBV29-1 and TRBJ2-1; D perhaps matches TRBD1 (6 bases). Germline CDR1 reads SQVTM; CDR2 reads ANQGSEA. This CDR3 spans 14 amino acids. V was trimmed by 6 bases and J by 4 bases, leaving 16 bases between them. CDR3 nucleotide sequence: TGCAGCGTCGGAGGACAGTCTCTGTACAATGAGCAGTTCTTC. It codes for CSVGGQSLYNEQFF.

The chain uses TRBV19 and TRBJ1-2; 8 positions agree with TRBD1. The germline CDR1 and CDR2 sequences are LNHDA and SQIVND (reference sequence). The CDR3 is 14 amino acids. J lost 1 base, V lost 6 bases, and 4 bases had no gene match. DNA of the CDR3: TGTGCCAGTAGAGACAGGGGTCTTAACTATGGCTACACCTTC. This encodes CASRDRGLNYGYTF.

This chain uses TRBV5-1 with TRBJ2-7, with 8 bases aligning to TRBD1. V trimming: 4 bases; J trimming: 3 bases; junction bases outside the gene matches: 12. Germline CDR1 reads SGHRS; CDR2 reads YFSETQ. CDR3 size: 16 residues. The chain's CDR3 is CASSQRGTGIIYEQYF. The CDR3 DNA follows: TGCGCCAGCAGCCAACGGGGGACAGGTATCATCTACGAGCAGTACTTC.